The 14 T cell receptor beta chains reported below all come from one sample, sequenced in a study of shared clonotypes between healthy human individuals. Clones were sequenced by immunoSEQ multiplex PCR, and TCRdb holds only the in-frame ones, with some missing. The table shows about 2 million clones, with over 85% occurring only once. Specimen: naive CD4+ T cells sorted from blood. The subset here: CD45RA+ positively selected. Receptors originate from a man aged 18 to 30 in good health.

The chain recombines TRBV5-1 with TRBJ2-2, with 7 bases fitting TRBD2. In germline, CDR1 is SGHRS, CDR2 YFSETQ. CDR3 length: 15 residues. Unmatched junction bases numbered 5, after V lost 0 bases and J lost 6 bases. In DNA, the CDR3 is TGCGCCAGCAGCTTGGGCGGGGGTATCCCCGGGGAGCTGTTTTTT. Translating it yields CASSLGGGIPGELFF.

The rearrangement joins TRBV2 to TRBJ1-6, with D hard to call. The CDR3 loop spans 11 amino acids. Per the germline V gene, CDR1 is SNHLY and CDR2 is FYNNEI. The V end was cut by 7 bases, the J end by 10 bases, with 8 bases between. CDR3 region: CASKEDSPLHF. The CDR3 DNA reads as TGTGCCAGCAAGGAGGACTCACCCCTCCACTTT.

In this sample, this clone turned up once. The chain combines TRBV4-1 with TRBJ2-5; no firm D call. CDR3 size: 14 residues. CDR1 is MGHRA, CDR2 YSYEKL, per germline. V lost 0 bases and J lost 1, with 6 bases in between. The CDR3 region has the DNA TGCGCCAGCAGCCAAGATTTCACCCAAGAGACCCAGTACTTC. Translation gives CASSQDFTQETQYF.

CDR3 DNA: TGTGCCAGCAGCCCTAGCGGCCTAGCGGGGGCAGATACGCAGTATTTT. Its translation is CASSPSGLAGADTQYF. The chain couples TRBV7-2 to TRBJ2-3; 10 bases are shared with TRBD2. The V and J ends lost 5 bases and 4 bases, in that order; junction bases with no gene match: 9. Germline assignment: CDR1 SGHTA and CDR2 FQGNSA. This CDR3 spans 16 amino acids.

This chain connects TRBV18 to TRBJ2-1; 9 nucleotides line up with TRBD1. Per the germline V gene, CDR1 is KGHSH and CDR2 is LQKENI. V was clipped by 3 bases and J by 8 bases; unmatched bases: 5. This CDR3 spans 14 amino acids. CDR3 DNA sequence: TGTGCCAGCTCACCTAACACAGGGGGCCATGAGCAGTTCTTC. Amino acid sequence: CASSPNTGGHEQFF.

V usage is TRBV18 and J usage is TRBJ2-4; D remains unclear. Germline lookup yields CDR1 KGHSH and CDR2 LQKENI. V lost 3 bases to trimming and J lost 1 base, with 10 bases between them. The CDR3 contains 15 residues. The CDR3 spells CASSPPSTAKNIQYF. CDR3 in DNA: TGTGCCAGCTCACCCCCGTCGACCGCCAAAAACATTCAGTACTTC. Drawing the rest from reference TRBV18 and TRBJ2-4, the complete variable domain is NAGVMQNPRHLVRRRGQEARLRCSPMKGHSHVYWYRQLPEEGLKFMVYLQKENIIDESGMPKERFSAEFPKEGPSILRIQQVVRGDSAAYFCASSPPSTAKNIQYFGAGTRLSVL.

Remarks on this clone: The sample has other DNA sequences that encode this CDR3 too. The chain recombines TRBV28 with TRBJ2-2; D might be TRBD1 (6 bases). V was pared by 3 bases and J by 1 base, with 9 bases between. The CDR3 contains 15 residues. The germline CDR1 and CDR2 sequences are MDHEN and SYDVKM. Written as DNA, the CDR3 is TGTGCCAGCAGTTTGGACAGTCTGAACACCGGGGAGCTGTTTTTT. It encodes CASSLDSLNTGELFF.

This chain joins TRBV27 and TRBJ1-2, with D hard to call. The germline CDR1 and CDR2 sequences are MNHEY and SMNVEV (reference sequence). The V end was cut by 0 bases, the J end by 8 bases, with 4 bases between. CDR3 length equals 11 residues. The CDR3 DNA is TGTGCCAGCAGTTTATCCTGGGGCTACACCTTC. This sequence encodes CASSLSWGYTF.

The chain couples TRBV10-3 to TRBJ1-5, with no clear D. Germline CDR1 reads ENHRY; CDR2 reads SYGVKD. With 10 bases removed from V and 1 base from J, the gap between germline ends came to 17 bases. This CDR3 has 15 residues. This CDR3 reads CATIDGLGSNQPQHF. The CDR3 DNA reads as TGTGCCACCATCGACGGGTTGGGGAGCAATCAGCCCCAGCATTTT.

Note on this clone: Possible read error: a much larger clone is one base away. The chain employs TRBV5-1 and TRBJ2-5; D gene uncertain. V gave up 2 bases and J gave up 5 bases, with 13 bases separating them. The germline gives CDR1 SGHRS, CDR2 YFSETQ. The CDR3 spans 14 residues. CDR3 residues: CASSLSGRRETQYF. The CDR3 region has the DNA TGCGCCAGCAGCTTATCGGGTAGGCGGGAGACCCAGTACTTC.

V is TRBV7-2 and J is TRBJ1-6; possibly TRBD1 for D (5 bases). The germline CDR1 and CDR2 sequences are SGHTA and FQGNSA. The CDR3 length is 17 residues. Trimming stripped 1 base from V and 9 bases from J, with 19 bases between. CDR3 residues: CASSLGTGRRSGSPLHF. The CDR3 nucleotides are TGTGCCAGCAGCTTAGGGACGGGACGGAGGTCGGGTTCACCCCTCCACTTT.

This chain connects TRBV2 to TRBJ1-2, with TRBD1 matching 11 bases. V lost 7 bases and J lost 8; bases outside the gene matches: 12. The CDR3 runs to 15 residues. The germline V gene has CDR1 SNHLY and CDR2 FYNNEI. CDR3 sequence: CASKRTGGLVSGYTF. The CDR3 coding sequence is TGTGCCAGCAAACGGACAGGGGGCTTAGTTTCGGGCTACACCTTC. Looking up the rest from reference TRBV2 and TRBJ1-2 gives the full variable domain: EPEVTQTPSHQVTQMGQEVILRCVPISNHLYFYWYRQILGQKVEFLVSFYNNEISEKSEIFDDQFSVERPDGSNFTLKIRSTKLEDSAMYFCASKRTGGLVSGYTFGSGTRLTVV.

The chain carries TRBV5-6 and TRBJ2-3; 7 bases map to TRBD2. CDR3 size: 16 residues. The germline CDR1 and CDR2 sequences are SGHDT and YYEEEE. The J segment lost 2 bases and the V segment lost 2 bases, leaving 8 bases of the junction unmatched. CDR3 loop: CASSFLAEGFTDTQYF. The CDR3 DNA sequence: TGTGCCAGCAGCTTTCTAGCGGAGGGTTTCACAGATACGCAGTATTTT. Full variable domain (remainder filled in from reference TRBV5-6 and TRBJ2-3): DAGVTQSPTHLIKTRGQQVTLRCSPKSGHDTVSWYQQALGQGPQFIFQYYEEEERQRGNFPDRFSGHQFPNYSSELNVNALLLGDSALYLCASSFLAEGFTDTQYFGPGTRLTVL.

This clone appeared once. This chain joins TRBV10-1 and TRBJ2-7, with 11 bases matching TRBD1. V was pared by 5 bases and J by 6 bases, with 6 bases of the junction left unmatched. Germline CDR1 and CDR2: WNHNN and SYGVQD (reference sequence). This CDR3 comprises 14 residues. The CDR3 protein is CASSPDRGQGEQYF. CDR3 DNA: TGCGCCAGCAGTCCGGACAGGGGGCAGGGCGAGCAGTACTTC.